A selection of T cell receptor beta chains follows, all from one sample in a study of cytomegalovirus exposure and HLA in healthy donors. Profiled with immunoSEQ multiplex PCR; TCRdb holds only in-frame clones, not every one. The sample table sets out 160,000 or so clones. The sequencing sample was made of PBMCs. These receptors came from a man aged 25-45 years in good health and CMV-seronegative. The conserved cysteine and the conserved F or W are not part of the CDR3 here. A D gene is named only where the DNA matches it firmly.

j_call	cdr3_length	d_call	v_call	cdr3_aa
TRBJ2-5	14	TRBD1	TRBV12-5	ASGLGQARGQETQY
TRBJ2-1	11	TRBD1	TRBV2	ASRTTGGNEQF
TRBJ2-5	12	TRBD1	TRBV10-3	AISPRGMIETQY
TRBJ2-1	14	-	TRBV7-9	ASSLEAALPYNEQF
TRBJ1-1	11	-	TRBV27	ATGGRQNTEAF
TRBJ2-3	17	TRBD2	TRBV7-9	ASSLGTSGASLSTDTQY
TRBJ2-1	12	TRBD2	TRBV6-4	ASSAAGGQGEQF
TRBJ1-1	12	TRBD1	TRBV11-1	ASSLDGQGTEAF
TRBJ1-1	13	TRBD1	TRBV5-1	ASSLIKTGTTEAF
-	13	TRBD2	TRBV29-1	SVVGLAGDAYEQY
TRBJ2-1	12	TRBD2	TRBV5-1	ASSLGTSGNEQF
TRBJ2-5	12	TRBD1	TRBV27	ASSRQGGGETQY
TRBJ2-3	12	TRBD2	TRBV5-4	ASSLGGLASPQY
TRBJ1-1	11	-	TRBV19	ASSLYMNTEAF
TRBJ2-1	16	TRBD2	TRBV2	ASRETRSLAGAYNEQF
TRBJ2-1	14	TRBD2	TRBV10-3	AISVQSGRAGNEQF
TRBJ1-1	11	-	TRBV18	ASSQDKNTEAF
TRBJ2-7	15	TRBD2	TRBV10-3	AISESRLAGAIYEQY
TRBJ1-4	13	TRBD1	TRBV27	ASSTSGGIGEKLF
TRBJ1-2	12	-	TRBV5-1	ASSLADRRDGYT
TRBJ2-3	13	TRBD2	TRBV5-1	ASSMGLAGADTQY
-	9	-	TRBV30	AWHRSYEQY
TRBJ2-2	14	TRBD1	TRBV12-5	ASGLEQGVNTGELF
-	12	-	TRBV4-2	ASTEGRFSYEQY
TRBJ1-1	12	-	TRBV5-1	ASSVDSTNTEAF
TRBJ1-2	9	-	TRBV5-6	ASSLAAGRT
TRBJ2-1	12	TRBD2	TRBV18	ASSSLAGHNEQF
TRBJ2-2	12	-	TRBV4-3	ASSQDRRAGELF
TRBJ1-4	13	TRBD1	TRBV2	ASSRDRGGHEKLF
TRBJ1-5	12	-	TRBV28	ASRGNRPYQPQH
-	9	-	TRBV20-1	SQTANYEQY
TRBJ1-5	13	TRBD1	TRBV19	ASRLQTGSNQPQH
TRBJ2-7	13	TRBD2	TRBV27	ASKKGTSGTYEQY
TRBJ1-1	14	-	TRBV19	ASKPDPHLRVTEAF
TRBJ2-7	12	-	TRBV5-1	ASSLVPESYEQY
TRBJ2-7	10	TRBD1	TRBV29-1	SARDSSYEQY
TRBJ2-7	13	TRBD2	TRBV5-4	ASSRPGTIRNEQY
TRBJ2-3	13	-	TRBV19	ASSIRTDPTDTQY
TRBJ1-1	13	-	TRBV6-1	ASSERQGWYTEAF
TRBJ2-3	12	TRBD2	TRBV7-3	ASSRDYVTDTQY
TRBJ2-3	14	-	TRBV19	ASSGESSSSTDTQY
TRBJ2-2	14	TRBD2	TRBV5-1	ASSNGLAGGTGELF
TRBJ2-7	14	-	TRBV5-6	ASSLANGGPTYEQY